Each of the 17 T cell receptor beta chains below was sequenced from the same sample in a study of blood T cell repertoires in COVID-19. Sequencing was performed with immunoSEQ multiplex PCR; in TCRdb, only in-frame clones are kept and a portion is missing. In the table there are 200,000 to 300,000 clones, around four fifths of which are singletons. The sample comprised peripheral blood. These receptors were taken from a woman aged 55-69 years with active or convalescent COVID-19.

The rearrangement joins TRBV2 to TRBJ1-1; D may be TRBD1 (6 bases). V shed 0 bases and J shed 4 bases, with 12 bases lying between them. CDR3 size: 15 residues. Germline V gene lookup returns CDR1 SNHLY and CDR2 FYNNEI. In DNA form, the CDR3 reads TGTGCCAGCAGTGAAGCGGTAAGGGGGAGCACTGAAGCTTTCTTT. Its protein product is CASSEAVRGSTEAFF. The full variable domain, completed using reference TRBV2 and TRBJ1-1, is EPEVTQTPSHQVTQMGQEVILRCVPISNHLYFYWYRQILGQKVEFLVSFYNNEISEKSEIFDDQFSVERPDGSNFTLKIRSTKLEDSAMYFCASSEAVRGSTEAFFGQGTRLTVV.

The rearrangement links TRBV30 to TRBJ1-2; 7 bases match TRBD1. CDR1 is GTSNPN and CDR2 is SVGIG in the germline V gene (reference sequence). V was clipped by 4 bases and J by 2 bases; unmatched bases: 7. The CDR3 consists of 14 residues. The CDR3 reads CAWTQQGRNYGYTF. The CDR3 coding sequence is TGTGCCTGGACCCAACAGGGGCGCAACTATGGCTACACCTTC.

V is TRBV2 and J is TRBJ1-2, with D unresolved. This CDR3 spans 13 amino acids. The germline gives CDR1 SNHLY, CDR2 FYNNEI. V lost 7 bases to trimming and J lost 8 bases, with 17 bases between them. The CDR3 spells CASILSISGGYTF. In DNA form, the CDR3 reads TGTGCCAGCATCCTCTCCATATCGGGAGGCTACACCTTC.

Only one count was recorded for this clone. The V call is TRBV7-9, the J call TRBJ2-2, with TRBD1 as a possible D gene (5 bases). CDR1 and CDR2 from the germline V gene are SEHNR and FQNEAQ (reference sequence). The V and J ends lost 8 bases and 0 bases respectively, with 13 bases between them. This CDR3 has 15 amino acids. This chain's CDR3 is CASQLQASNTGELFF. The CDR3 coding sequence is TGTGCCAGCCAACTACAGGCTTCGAACACCGGGGAGCTGTTTTTT.

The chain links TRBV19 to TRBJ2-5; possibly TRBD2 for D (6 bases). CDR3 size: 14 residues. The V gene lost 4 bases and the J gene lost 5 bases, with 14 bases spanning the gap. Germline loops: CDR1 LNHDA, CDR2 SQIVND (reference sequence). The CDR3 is CASSTGGKGETQYF. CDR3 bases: TGTGCCAGTAGTACAGGCGGGAAGGGTGAGACCCAGTACTTC.

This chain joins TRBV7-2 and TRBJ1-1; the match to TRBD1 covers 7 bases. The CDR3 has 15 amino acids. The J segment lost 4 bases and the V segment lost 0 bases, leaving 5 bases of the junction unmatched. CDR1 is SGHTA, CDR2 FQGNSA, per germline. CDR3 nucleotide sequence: TGTGCCAGCAGCTTAGCTTGGACAGGTCTCACTGAAGCTTTCTTT. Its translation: CASSLAWTGLTEAFF.

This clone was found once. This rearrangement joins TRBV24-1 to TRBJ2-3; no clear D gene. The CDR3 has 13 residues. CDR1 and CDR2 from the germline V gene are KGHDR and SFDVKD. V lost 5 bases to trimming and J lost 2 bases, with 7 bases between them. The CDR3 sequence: CATSAELTDTQYF. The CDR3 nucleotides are TGTGCCACCAGTGCGGAGCTCACAGATACGCAGTATTTT.

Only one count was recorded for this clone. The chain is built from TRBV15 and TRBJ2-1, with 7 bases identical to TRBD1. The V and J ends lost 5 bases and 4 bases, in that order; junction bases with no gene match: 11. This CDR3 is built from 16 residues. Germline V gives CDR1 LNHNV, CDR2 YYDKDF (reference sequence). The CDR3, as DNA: TGTGCCACCAGCCTAACCGGACAGGCGAGATACAATGAGCAGTTCTTC. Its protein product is CATSLTGQARYNEQFF.

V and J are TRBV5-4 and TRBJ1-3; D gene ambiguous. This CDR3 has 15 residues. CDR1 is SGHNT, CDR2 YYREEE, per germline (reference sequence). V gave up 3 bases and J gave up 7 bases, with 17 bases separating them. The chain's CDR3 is CASSYQWGGRNTIYF. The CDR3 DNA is TGTGCCAGCAGCTACCAGTGGGGAGGGAGGAACACCATATATTTT.

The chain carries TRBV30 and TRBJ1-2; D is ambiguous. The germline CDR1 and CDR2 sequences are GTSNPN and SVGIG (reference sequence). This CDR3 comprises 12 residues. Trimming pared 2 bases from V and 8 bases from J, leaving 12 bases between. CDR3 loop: CAWSRVPSGYTF. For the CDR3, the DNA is TGTGCCTGGAGTCGGGTCCCATCGGGCTACACCTTC.

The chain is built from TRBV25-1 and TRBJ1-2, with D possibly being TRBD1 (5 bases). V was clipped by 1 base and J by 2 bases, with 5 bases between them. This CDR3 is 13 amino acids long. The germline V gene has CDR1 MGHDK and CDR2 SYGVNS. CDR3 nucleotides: TGTGCCAGCAGTGAATGGGGCAACTATGGCTACACCTTC. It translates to CASSEWGNYGYTF.

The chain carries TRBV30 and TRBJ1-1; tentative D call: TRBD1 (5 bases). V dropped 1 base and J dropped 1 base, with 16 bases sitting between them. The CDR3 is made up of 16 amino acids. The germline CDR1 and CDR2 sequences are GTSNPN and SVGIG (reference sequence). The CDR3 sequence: CAWSGGLSTANTEAFF. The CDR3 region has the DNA TGTGCCTGGAGTGGCGGTCTATCGACAGCGAACACTGAAGCTTTCTTT.

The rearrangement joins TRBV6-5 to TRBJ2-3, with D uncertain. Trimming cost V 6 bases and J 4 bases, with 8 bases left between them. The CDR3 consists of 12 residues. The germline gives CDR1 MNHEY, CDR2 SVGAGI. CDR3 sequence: CASSSSADTQYF. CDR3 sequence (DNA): TGTGCCAGCAGCTCCTCAGCAGATACGCAGTATTTT.

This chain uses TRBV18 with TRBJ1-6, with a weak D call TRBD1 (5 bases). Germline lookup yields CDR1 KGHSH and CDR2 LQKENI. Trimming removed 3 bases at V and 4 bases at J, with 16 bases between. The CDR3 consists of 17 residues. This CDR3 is CASSPGLLISYNSPLHF. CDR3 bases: TGTGCCAGCTCACCGGGACTCCTGATTTCTTATAATTCACCCCTCCACTTT.

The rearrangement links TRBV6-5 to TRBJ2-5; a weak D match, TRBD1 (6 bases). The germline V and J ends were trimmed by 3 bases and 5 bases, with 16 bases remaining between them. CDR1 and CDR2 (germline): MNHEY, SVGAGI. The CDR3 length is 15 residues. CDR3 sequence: CASSYTGLVRETQYF. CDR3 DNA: TGTGCCAGCAGTTATACAGGGCTTGTGCGGGAGACCCAGTACTTC.

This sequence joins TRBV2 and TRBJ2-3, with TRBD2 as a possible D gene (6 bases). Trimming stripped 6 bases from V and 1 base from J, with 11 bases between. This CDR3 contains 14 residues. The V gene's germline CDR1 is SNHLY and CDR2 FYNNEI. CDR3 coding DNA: TGTGCCAGCAGGGGGGGTTACGGCACAGATACGCAGTATTTT. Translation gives CASRGGYGTDTQYF. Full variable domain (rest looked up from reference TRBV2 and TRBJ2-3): EPEVTQTPSHQVTQMGQEVILRCVPISNHLYFYWYRQILGQKVEFLVSFYNNEISEKSEIFDDQFSVERPDGSNFTLKIRSTKLEDSAMYFCASRGGYGTDTQYFGPGTRLTVL.

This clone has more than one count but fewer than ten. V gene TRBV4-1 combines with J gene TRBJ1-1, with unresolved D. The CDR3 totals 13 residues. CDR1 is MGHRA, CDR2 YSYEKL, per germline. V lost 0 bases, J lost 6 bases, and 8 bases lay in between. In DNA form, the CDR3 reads TGCGCCAGCAGCCAAGAGGGTAGCTCTGAAGCTTTCTTT. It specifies CASSQEGSSEAFF.